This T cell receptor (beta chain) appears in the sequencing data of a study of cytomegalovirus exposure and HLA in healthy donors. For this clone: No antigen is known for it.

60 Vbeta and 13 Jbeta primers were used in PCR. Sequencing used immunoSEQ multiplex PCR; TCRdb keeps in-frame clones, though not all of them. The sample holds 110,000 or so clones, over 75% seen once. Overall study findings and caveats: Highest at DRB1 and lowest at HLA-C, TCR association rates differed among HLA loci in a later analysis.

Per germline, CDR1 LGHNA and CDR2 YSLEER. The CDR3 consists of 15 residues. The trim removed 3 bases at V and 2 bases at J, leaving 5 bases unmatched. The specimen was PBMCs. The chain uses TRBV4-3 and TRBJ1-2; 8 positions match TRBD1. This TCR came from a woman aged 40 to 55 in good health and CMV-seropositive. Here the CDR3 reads CASSQTDRENYGYTF. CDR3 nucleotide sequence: TGCGCCAGCAGCCAGACGGACAGGGAGAACTATGGCTACACCTTC.